Following are 5 T cell receptor beta chains from one sample sequenced in a study of cytomegalovirus exposure and HLA in healthy donors. In the PCR, 60 Vbeta and 13 Jbeta primers were used. Profiled with immunoSEQ multiplex PCR; TCRdb holds only in-frame clones, not every one. The table records about 140,000 clones, approximately 83% of them present only once. Input material: PBMCs. All receptors derive from a man between 35 and 55 years old in good health and CMV-seronegative.

This clone was recorded a few times. The genes are TRBV27 and TRBJ1-3, with D possibly being TRBD1 (6 bases). The CDR3 is 15 residues long. The V gene lost 6 bases and the J gene lost 0 bases, with 12 bases spanning the gap. The germline V gene has CDR1 MNHEY and CDR2 SMNVEV (reference sequence). Here the CDR3 reads CASRQGSYSGNTIYF. CDR3 DNA sequence: TGTGCCAGCAGACAGGGTTCCTACTCTGGAAACACCATATATTTT.

The chain uses TRBV10-3 and TRBJ2-5; TRBD2 aligns across 9 bases. CDR3 length: 14 residues. Germline V gene lookup returns CDR1 ENHRY and CDR2 SYGVKD. V lost 3 bases and J lost 6; bases outside the gene matches: 5. For the CDR3, the DNA is TGTGCCATCAGTGAAAGCGGGGGGCGGAAGACCCAGTACTTC. Its translation: CAISESGGRKTQYF.

This rearrangement joins TRBV28 to TRBJ2-3; 16 bases map to TRBD2. CDR3 size: 18 residues. V gave up 4 bases and J gave up 8 bases; unmatched junction bases: 12. Germline lookup yields CDR1 MDHEN and CDR2 SYDVKM. CDR3 sequence: CASSSGLAGGTPGSTQYF. The CDR3 DNA sequence: TGTGCCAGCAGTTCGGGACTAGCGGGAGGGACGCCGGGGAGTACGCAGTATTTT.

This rearrangement joins TRBV2 to TRBJ2-3, with 9 nucleotides matching TRBD2. CDR3 size: 14 residues. Germline CDR1 is SNHLY and CDR2 is FYNNEI. Germline trimming cut 3 bases from V and 6 bases from J; bases unmatched to any gene: 4. This CDR3 reads CASSDRSGSDTQYF. The CDR3 region has the DNA TGTGCCAGCAGTGATCGTAGCGGGAGTGATACGCAGTATTTT.

J is TRBJ1-1 and V is TRBV28; D uncertain. From germline, CDR1 is MDHEN and CDR2 SYDVKM. The CDR3 length is 13 residues. V dropped 4 bases and J dropped 5 bases, with 11 bases sitting between them. The CDR3 reads CASSSVARTEAFF. CDR3 DNA: TGTGCCAGCAGTTCCGTCGCTCGGACTGAAGCTTTCTTT.